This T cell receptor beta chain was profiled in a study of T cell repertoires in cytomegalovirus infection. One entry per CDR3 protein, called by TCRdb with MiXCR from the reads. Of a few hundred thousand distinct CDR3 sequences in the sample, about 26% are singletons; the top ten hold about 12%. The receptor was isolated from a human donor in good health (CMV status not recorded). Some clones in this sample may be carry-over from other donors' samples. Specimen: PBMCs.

The CDR3 bases are TGTGCCAGCAGCCCCCAGGGCACGAACACTGAAGCTTTCTTT. Translating gives CASSPQGTNTEAFF. The chain is built from TRBV7-9 and TRBJ1-1, with a weak D call TRBD1 (5 bases). The CDR3 is made up of 14 amino acids. In germline, CDR1 is SEHNR, CDR2 FQNEAQ (reference sequence). Trimming took 5 bases from V and 1 from J, leaving 11 bases between them.